This T cell receptor (beta chain) was found in a study of CD8 T cells in ankylosing spondylitis. Whole-study findings and limits: Both synovial fluid and blood in reactive arthritis had previously been reported to carry some motif variants. Researchers reportedly found disease-linked clones significantly enriched in matched ankylosing spondylitis synovial fluid.

Quantitative molecular-barcoded 5'-RACE generated the TCR beta libraries. TCRdb re-analysed the 5' RACE reads in MiXCR, keeping a single row per CDR3 protein. This table has about 240,000 distinct CDR3 sequences, roughly a tenth appearing once. This clonotype came up many times. Its target is not known. The TCR sequence derives from a male donor with ankylosing spondylitis or in good health (not recorded which). The sample comprised blood, either unsorted or a sorted T cell fraction (not recorded which).

The CDR3 spells CASSRTSGGTEGYEQYF. The DNA of the CDR3 is TGTGCCAGCAGCCGGACTAGCGGGGGGACCGAGGGCTACGAGCAGTACTTC. This chain uses TRBV3-1 with TRBJ2-7; TRBD2 agrees at 14 bases. V shed 4 bases and J 3 bases; nucleotides not matched to a gene: 8. The germline gives CDR1 LGHDT, CDR2 YNNKEL (reference sequence). This CDR3 is 17 amino acids long.